One T cell receptor beta chain is described in this entry. CDR1 and CDR2 from the germline V gene are LNHDA and SQIVND (reference sequence). Germline trimming cut 4 bases from V and 4 bases from J; bases unmatched to any gene: 11. This CDR3 has 19 amino acids. Some clones are missing from TCRdb's copy, which holds only in-frame ones; the method was immunoSEQ multiplex PCR. This table holds around 72,000 clones, 91% found once. These data belong to a study of technical replicates of blood from a few donors. The chain is built from TRBV19 and TRBJ2-1, with TRBD2 identical over 15 bases. Source material: T cells isolated from PBMCs. The receptor was derived from a human donor in good health. Some clones in this sample may be carry-over from other donors' samples. CDR3 region: CASSTSGTSGGSLYNEQFF. CDR3 DNA: TGTGCCAGTAGTACTTCAGGGACTAGCGGGGGGTCTTTATACAATGAGCAGTTCTTC.